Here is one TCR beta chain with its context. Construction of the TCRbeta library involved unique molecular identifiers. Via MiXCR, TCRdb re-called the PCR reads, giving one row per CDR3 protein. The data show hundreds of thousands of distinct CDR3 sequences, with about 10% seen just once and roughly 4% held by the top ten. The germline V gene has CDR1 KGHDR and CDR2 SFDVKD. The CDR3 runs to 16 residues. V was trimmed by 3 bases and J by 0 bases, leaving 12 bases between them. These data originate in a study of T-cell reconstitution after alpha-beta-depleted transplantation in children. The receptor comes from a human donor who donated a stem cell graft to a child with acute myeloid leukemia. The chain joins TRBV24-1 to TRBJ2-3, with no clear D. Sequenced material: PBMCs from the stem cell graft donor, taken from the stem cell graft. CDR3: CATSDPRAGSTDTQYF. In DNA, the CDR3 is TGTGCCACCAGTGATCCAAGGGCCGGTAGCACAGATACGCAGTATTTT.